This T cell receptor (beta chain) was identified during a study of blood T cell repertoires in COVID-19. Study as a whole: Samples came from the United States, Italy and Spain, spanning acute and convalescent COVID-19. Sources were T cells, B-cell-depleted T cells, or PBMCs; the material itself was cDNA or gDNA.

Original data processing: Reference gene primer amplification gave nucleated cell count estimates. Sequenced by immunoSEQ multiplex PCR; TCRdb stores in-frame clones only, minus some. V, J and clone size reflect that table, while D and trimming were determined from the DNA. The sample holds roughly 150,000 clones, 75% to 90% seen once. Trimming removed 7 bases from V and 0 bases from J, with 16 bases in between. This CDR3 has 16 residues. Germline values: CDR1 MNHEY, CDR2 SVGEGT. The clonotype originates from a woman in her seventies with acute or convalescent COVID-19. This chain joins TRBV6-2 or TRBV6-3 and TRBJ1-5; possible D gene TRBD1, 5 bases. The source material was peripheral blood. The chain's CDR3 is CASNPDSFYSNQPQHF. DNA for the CDR3: TGTGCCAGCAACCCTGACAGCTTTTATAGCAATCAGCCCCAGCATTTT.